What follows are 29 T cell receptor beta chains derived from one specimen sequenced in a study of blood T cell dynamics during melanoma immunotherapy. Time point meaning: week 3, after first cycle of checkpoint inhibitor. Profiled with immunoSEQ multiplex PCR; TCRdb holds only in-frame clones, not every one. The data contain fewer than 30,000 clones, approximately 80% of them singletons. The sample was blood, taken from a patient treated with checkpoint blockade. Receptors originate from a human donor with melanoma.

The gene calls are TRBV7-9 and TRBJ2-5; D is ambiguous. Deletions cut 1 base from V and 1 base from J, with 7 bases between. Germline assignment: CDR1 SEHNR and CDR2 FQNEAQ (reference sequence). The CDR3 length is 14 residues. The CDR3 DNA reads as TGTGCCAGCAGCTTAGGGAAGACCCAAGAGACCCAGTACTTC. Translated, it gives CASSLGKTQETQYF.

This clone was seen a single time. The DNA for the CDR3 is TGCGCCAGCAGCCTACATGGAAACACCATATATTTT. Translation gives CASSLHGNTIYF. V is TRBV5-1 and J is TRBJ1-3; no clear D. Germline-derived CDR1 and CDR2 are SGHRS and YFSETQ. The CDR3 is made up of 12 amino acids. V gave up 4 bases and J gave up 3 bases, with 5 bases separating them.

V usage is TRBV30 and J usage is TRBJ1-2; 7 bases align to TRBD1. Trimming cost V 8 bases and J 7 bases; bases outside gene matches: 10. Germline lookup yields CDR1 GTSNPN and CDR2 SVGIG (reference sequence). This CDR3 is 12 amino acids long. CDR3 in amino acids: CAGDRVSAGYTF. The CDR3 DNA reads as TGTGCCGGTGACAGGGTCTCGGCTGGCTACACCTTC.

This clone appeared a few times. The V gene is TRBV4-1, the J gene TRBJ1-5, with no clear D. CDR1 MGHRA and CDR2 YSYEKL come from the germline V gene. V was pared by 3 bases and J by 3 bases, with 9 bases between. The CDR3 totals 14 residues. The CDR3 DNA is TGCGCCAGCAGCCATCAAGACACCAATCAGCCCCAGCATTTT. This codes for CASSHQDTNQPQHF.

V is TRBV28 and J is TRBJ2-5; D remains unclear. This CDR3 has 14 amino acids. V gave up 6 bases and J gave up 4 bases, with 15 bases separating them. Germline V gives CDR1 MDHEN, CDR2 SYDVKM. DNA for the CDR3: TGTGCCAGCAGCCGAAACGGTGGGCGAGAGACCCAGTACTTC. As protein: CASSRNGGRETQYF.

This clone has just one count. The rearrangement links TRBV11-3 to TRBJ2-5, with D possibly being TRBD2 (6 bases). This CDR3 contains 13 residues. Deletions cut 5 bases from V and 5 bases from J, with 12 bases between. The germline CDR1 and CDR2 sequences are SGHNT and YENEEA. CDR3 loop: CASSRFGGETQYF. The CDR3 nucleotides read TGTGCCAGCAGCCGTTTTGGAGGGGAGACCCAGTACTTC.

The gene calls are TRBV4-2 and TRBJ2-1; 10 positions match TRBD2. The trim removed 4 bases at V and 4 bases at J, leaving 7 bases unmatched. CDR3 length: 16 amino acids. CDR1 and CDR2 from the germline V gene are LGHNA and YNFKEQ. The CDR3 loop reads CASSRERGGSYNEQFF. The DNA for the CDR3 is TGTGCCAGCAGCCGAGAGCGGGGGGGCTCGTACAATGAGCAGTTCTTC.

This clone was found a few times. This chain joins TRBV2 and TRBJ2-1, with unresolved D. CDR1 and CDR2 from the germline V gene are SNHLY and FYNNEI. The CDR3 is made up of 14 amino acids. V was clipped by 4 bases and J by 10 bases, with 17 bases between them. The CDR3 reads CASSGPLTPREQFF. The CDR3 DNA is TGTGCCAGCAGTGGGCCCCTCACTCCTCGGGAGCAGTTCTTC.

The V call is TRBV5-1, the J call TRBJ2-1; the D gene is possibly TRBD2 (6 bases). The CDR3 covers 14 residues. Germline CDR1 SGHRS, CDR2 YFSETQ. V dropped 2 bases and J dropped 5 bases, with 11 bases sitting between them. The DNA of the CDR3 is TGCGCCAGCAGCTTCGGGGACTGGAACAATGAGCAGTTCTTC. Its translation is CASSFGDWNNEQFF.

The chain couples TRBV6-5 to TRBJ1-1, with D uncertain. The CDR3 runs 14 residues. The V and J ends lost 6 bases and 4 bases respectively, with 15 bases between them. In germline, CDR1 is MNHEY, CDR2 SVGAGI. The CDR3 bases are TGTGCCAGCAGCCTGGGCCAAGGGAGCACTGAAGCTTTCTTT. This encodes CASSLGQGSTEAFF.

The chain recombines TRBV2 with TRBJ2-3; no clear D. V gave up 2 bases and J gave up 2 bases, with 11 bases separating them. Looked up from germline, CDR1 is SNHLY and CDR2 is FYNNEI. The CDR3 covers 15 residues. The CDR3 loop reads CASSEPDDFTDTQYF. Here the CDR3 DNA reads TGTGCCAGCAGTGAACCCGATGATTTCACAGATACGCAGTATTTT.

This rearrangement joins TRBV11-2 to TRBJ2-1; TRBD2 matches 14 bases. Germline V gene data show CDR1 as SGHAT and CDR2 as FQNNGV. This CDR3 is 17 amino acids long. After removal of 0 bases from V and 5 bases from J, the junction contained 3 bases not matched to a gene. This CDR3 reads CASSLDGTSGSHNEQFF. CDR3 DNA sequence: TGTGCCAGCAGCTTAGATGGGACTAGCGGGAGTCACAATGAGCAGTTCTTC.

The chain is built from TRBV28 and TRBJ1-5, with D hard to call. The V gene's germline CDR1 is MDHEN and CDR2 SYDVKM. The ends were cut back, 6 bases at V and 3 bases at J, with 12 bases in the middle. The CDR3 has 14 amino acids. In DNA, the CDR3 is TGTGCCAGCAGCGGACCGCTTTACAATCAGCCCCAGCATTTT. Protein sequence: CASSGPLYNQPQHF.

Notes on this clone: One end of the junction is discordant with germline, which a read error may explain. The chain carries TRBV11-2 and TRBJ2-2; maybe TRBD1 (5 bases). Germline lookup yields CDR1 SGHAT and CDR2 FQNNGV. This CDR3 comprises 15 residues. The CDR3 reads CASSVDSFATGELFF. Here the CDR3 DNA reads TGTGCCAGCAGCGTAGACAGTTTCGCCACCGGGGAGCTGTTTTTT.

In regard to this clone: The same CDR3 is also encoded by other DNA sequences in this sample. The chain recombines TRBV5-6 with TRBJ2-7, with D unresolved. Germline V lookup: CDR1 SGHDT, CDR2 YYEEEE. The CDR3 is 11 residues long. Trimming took 2 bases from V and 4 from J, leaving 4 bases between them. The DNA of the CDR3 is TGTGCCAGCAGCTTTGGTTACGAGCAGTACTTC. Its translation: CASSFGYEQYF.

This chain links TRBV6-5 with TRBJ2-5; 7 nucleotides agree with TRBD1. Germline V gene data show CDR1 as MNHEY and CDR2 as SVGAGI. V trimming: 5 bases; J trimming: 5 bases; junction bases outside the gene matches: 5. CDR3 length equals 13 residues. CDR3 nucleotides: TGTGCCAGCAGTATTGACAGGGAGGAGACCCAGTACTTC. It specifies CASSIDREETQYF.

The rearrangement joins TRBV5-8 to TRBJ1-1, with D possibly matching TRBD1 (5 bases). The V gene lost 1 base and the J gene lost 4 bases, with 11 bases spanning the gap. The CDR3 contains 14 residues. Germline-derived CDR1 and CDR2 are SGHTS and YDEGEE. The CDR3 DNA sequence: TGTGCCAGCAGCTTGTCCCAGGGCGGCACTGAAGCTTTCTTT. This translates into CASSLSQGGTEAFF.

The genes are TRBV6-6 and TRBJ1-3; no clear D gene. Germline lookup yields CDR1 MNHNY and CDR2 SVGAGI (reference sequence). With 0 bases removed from V and 2 bases from J, the gap between germline ends came to 11 bases. CDR3 length equals 16 residues. CDR3 loop: CASSYSVGPAGNTIYF. CDR3 sequence (DNA): TGTGCCAGCAGTTACTCGGTGGGTCCGGCTGGAAACACCATATATTTT.

The rearrangement uses TRBV28 and TRBJ2-7; D may be TRBD2 (5 bases). The V gene lost 6 bases and the J gene lost 5 bases, with 17 bases spanning the gap. The germline gives CDR1 MDHEN, CDR2 SYDVKM. This CDR3 is built from 14 residues. The DNA of the CDR3 is TGTGCCAGCAGGGAGGTTTATAGGGCGAACGAGCAGTACTTC. It yields the protein CASREVYRANEQYF. Variable domain in full (rest from reference TRBV28 and TRBJ2-7): DVKVTQSSRYLVKRTGEKVFLECVQDMDHENMFWYRQDPGLGLRLIYFSYDVKMKEKGDIPEGYSVSREKKERFSLILESASTNQTSMYLCASREVYRANEQYFGPGTRLTVT.

The chain is built from TRBV27 and TRBJ1-3; D uncertain. V shed 5 bases and J shed 0 bases, with 17 bases lying between them. Germline V gives CDR1 MNHEY, CDR2 SMNVEV (reference sequence). The CDR3 consists of 17 residues. The CDR3 spells CASSLLTESSSGNTIYF. DNA for the CDR3: TGTGCCAGCAGTCTCTTAACGGAATCTAGCTCTGGAAACACCATATATTTT.

V and J are TRBV9 and TRBJ2-7; D may be TRBD2 (7 bases). This CDR3 has 15 residues. Germline V gene lookup returns CDR1 SGDLS and CDR2 YYNGEE. Trimming removed 5 bases at V and 0 bases at J, with 15 bases between. In DNA, the CDR3 is TGTGCCAGCAGTGCCGGGGGGCCCCTCTCCTACGAGCAGTACTTC. Amino acid sequence: CASSAGGPLSYEQYF.

The rearrangement joins TRBV19 to TRBJ2-1, with D perhaps TRBD1 or TRBD2 (5 bases each). The CDR3 is 14 residues long. Germline V gene sequence: CDR1 LNHDA, CDR2 SQIVND (reference sequence). Trimming shortened V by 7 bases and J by 4 bases, and 14 bases separated the two germline ends. Written as DNA, the CDR3 is TGTGCCAGTAATGCCATCGGGGCGTACAATGAGCAGTTCTTC. Translating gives CASNAIGAYNEQFF. Drawing the rest from reference TRBV19 and TRBJ2-1, the complete variable domain is DGGITQSPKYLFRKEGQNVTLSCEQNLNHDAMYWYRQDPGQGLRLIYYSQIVNDFQKGDIAEGYSVSREKKESFPLTVTSAQKNPTAFYLCASNAIGAYNEQFFGPGTRLTVL.

V is TRBV11-2 and J is TRBJ2-2, with TRBD1 identical over 7 bases. There are 16 residues in the CDR3. Germline V gene data show CDR1 as SGHAT and CDR2 as FQNNGV. V gave up 0 bases and J gave up 6 bases; unmatched junction bases: 7. In nucleotides, the CDR3 is TGTGCCAGCAGCTTAGATCAGACAGGGTTCGCCGGGGAGCTGTTTTTT. Encoded protein: CASSLDQTGFAGELFF.

The rearrangement joins TRBV6-1 to TRBJ1-3; 8 nucleotides align to TRBD1. The junction had 7 bases not matched to a gene; V was cut back by 8 bases and J by 1 base. The CDR3 loop spans 15 amino acids. In germline, CDR1 is MNHNS, CDR2 SASEGT. CDR3 residues: CASEDRAGSGNTIYF. The DNA for the CDR3 is TGTGCCAGCGAGGACAGGGCAGGGTCTGGAAACACCATATATTTT.

The chain carries TRBV11-3 and TRBJ2-2; D perhaps matches TRBD2 (6 bases). Germline V gene sequence: CDR1 SGHNT, CDR2 YENEEA. The CDR3 consists of 16 residues. V lost 5 bases to trimming and J lost 7 bases, with 20 bases between them. The CDR3, as DNA: TGTGCCAGCAGCCCTAGGGCGGGACGAGCCGGCGGGGAGCTGTTTTTT. It codes for CASSPRAGRAGGELFF.

As DNA, the CDR3 is TGTGCCAGCAGCTTGAGGGGTAGCAATCAGCCCCAGCATTTT. The encoded protein is CASSLRGSNQPQHF. The rearrangement joins TRBV5-6 to TRBJ1-5; D is possibly TRBD1 (5 bases). The CDR3 runs to 14 residues. V lost 1 base and J 0 bases, leaving 5 bases between the germline ends. Germline V gene lookup returns CDR1 SGHDT and CDR2 YYEEEE.

This chain joins TRBV30 and TRBJ1-2; TRBD1 agrees at 7 bases. Germline trimming cut 2 bases from V and 5 bases from J; bases unmatched to any gene: 5. Germline V CDR1 and CDR2: GTSNPN, SVGIG (reference sequence). The CDR3 is 13 residues long. Here the CDR3 reads CAWSLQGEYGYTF. CDR3 DNA sequence: TGTGCCTGGAGTCTTCAGGGGGAGTATGGCTACACCTTC.

The rearrangement joins TRBV4-2 to TRBJ1-2; 11 bases fit TRBD1. Germline loops: CDR1 LGHNA, CDR2 YNFKEQ. This CDR3 has 18 residues. V was clipped by 0 bases and J by 5 bases; unmatched bases: 11. The CDR3 spells CASSQDTGTGGGGYGYTF. CDR3 coding DNA: TGTGCCAGCAGCCAAGATACGGGGACAGGGGGTGGTGGATATGGCTACACCTTC.

V is TRBV7-6 and J is TRBJ2-7; tentatively, D is TRBD2 (5 bases). V lost 5 bases and J lost 4, with 18 bases in between. There are 15 residues in the CDR3. Germline CDR1 SGHVS, CDR2 FNYEAQ. The CDR3 protein is CASSPGRGRGYEQYF. CDR3 nucleotide sequence: TGTGCCAGCAGCCCGGGTCGGGGTCGCGGATACGAGCAGTACTTC.